This T cell receptor beta chain comes out of a study of blood T cell repertoires in COVID-19. On the study more broadly: Both acute and convalescent COVID-19 samples were obtained from the United States, Italy and Spain.

V lost 9 bases and J 7 bases, leaving 16 bases between the germline ends. This CDR3 is 13 amino acids long. Libraries were prepared by immunoSEQ multiplex PCR; TCRdb keeps only in-frame clonotypes and omits some of them. In the table there are about 270,000 clones, less than 95% of which are singletons. The source is a man in his forties or fifties who had been exposed to COVID-19. Sequencing used PBMCs or T cells enriched from blood (not recorded which). V is TRBV12-3 or TRBV12-4 and J is TRBJ1-5, with D unclear. The DNA for the CDR3 is TGTGCCAGGTCTGCGGTGGGGAGGCAGCCCCAGCATTTT. Protein product: CARSAVGRQPQHF.